These 27 T cell receptor beta chains were all obtained from the same sample, sequenced in a study of siplizumab effects on memory and regulatory T cells. Sequencing used immunoSEQ multiplex PCR; TCRdb keeps in-frame clones, though not all of them. The sample records some 100,000 clones, about 90% being singletons. The sequencing sample was made of CD4+ T cells sorted from blood. The source of these receptors is a human donor in good health. Some clones in this sample may be carry-over from other donors' samples.

This clone was counted a few times. The rearrangement joins TRBV6-6 to TRBJ1-5, with a possible D match to TRBD1 (5 bases). V shed 6 bases and J shed 2 bases, with 17 bases lying between them. Germline-derived CDR1 and CDR2 are MNHNY and SVGAGI (reference sequence). The CDR3 runs 16 residues. The DNA for the CDR3 is TGTGCCAGCAGCCAAAGGGGTAAATATGGCAATCAGCCCCAGCATTTT. Its protein product is CASSQRGKYGNQPQHF.

To note about this clone: The DNA is omitted, as the CDR3 cannot be located on it reliably, and the CDR3 follows TCRdb's listing. CDR3 loop: CASSSSGETQYF. The chain employs TRBV6-5 and TRBJ2-5; the listed D gene, TRBD2, was not tested against the DNA. Germline V gives CDR1 MNHEY, CDR2 SVGAGI. Counting both end residues, the CDR3 totals 12 amino acids.

The chain is built from TRBV5-1 and TRBJ2-3; TRBD2 matches at 11 bases. Losses at the gene ends were 6 bases for V and 6 bases for J; bases not matched to a gene: 15. Germline-derived CDR1 and CDR2 are SGHRS and YFSETQ. The CDR3 extends over 17 amino acids. The CDR3 DNA follows: TGCGCCAGCACCCGGTCGGGTGGTAGCGGGAGGGCGGATACGCAGTATTTT. Translation gives CASTRSGGSGRADTQYF.

V gene TRBV9 combines with J gene TRBJ2-5; 8 positions match TRBD2. The ends lost 0 bases at V and 0 bases at J; junction bases unmatched: 1. This CDR3 region has 15 residues. Germline CDR1 reads SGDLS; CDR2 reads YYNGEE. The CDR3 reads CASSVAAGDQETQYF. Written as DNA, the CDR3 is TGTGCCAGCAGCGTAGCAGCGGGGGACCAAGAGACCCAGTACTTC.

The chain carries TRBV6-1 and TRBJ1-1; 8 bases match TRBD1. Per germline, CDR1 MNHNS and CDR2 SASEGT. Trimming cost V 5 bases and J 6 bases; bases outside gene matches: 8. The CDR3 has 14 residues. In DNA form, the CDR3 reads TGTGCCAGCAGTTCCCAGACAGGGGTGGCTGAAGCTTTCTTT. Amino acid sequence: CASSSQTGVAEAFF.

The V and J genes are TRBV28 and TRBJ2-7; 8 nucleotides align to TRBD1. The germline CDR1 and CDR2 sequences are MDHEN and SYDVKM. V dropped 7 bases and J dropped 0; count of bases not matched to a gene: 11. This CDR3 comprises 16 residues. Here the CDR3 DNA reads TGTGCCAGCACCTTAAGCGGCGGACAGGGCTCCTACGAGCAGTACTTC. It codes for CASTLSGGQGSYEQYF.

The chain combines TRBV2 with TRBJ2-3; D gene uncertain. The CDR3 is 11 residues long. V gave up 5 bases and J gave up 4 bases, with 4 bases separating them. Looked up from germline, CDR1 is SNHLY and CDR2 is FYNNEI. CDR3 nucleotides: TGTGCCAGCAGTAGGTCAGATACGCAGTATTTT. Translating it yields CASSRSDTQYF.

The rearrangement links TRBV19 to TRBJ2-3, with TRBD1 as a possible D gene (5 bases). This CDR3 is built from 14 residues. Germline V gene sequence: CDR1 LNHDA, CDR2 SQIVND (reference sequence). Trimming pared 3 bases from V and 2 bases from J, leaving 9 bases between. In DNA, the CDR3 is TGTGCCAGTAGTATGGGGCAGTACACAGATACGCAGTATTTT. Protein: CASSMGQYTDTQYF.

The chain employs TRBV14 and TRBJ2-7; the match to TRBD1 covers 11 bases. Trimming cost V 1 base and J 4 bases; bases outside gene matches: 3. From germline, CDR1 is SGHDN and CDR2 FVKESK. The CDR3 runs 15 residues. This CDR3 is CASSQGTGGIYEQYF. CDR3 coding DNA: TGTGCCAGCAGCCAAGGGACAGGGGGCATTTACGAGCAGTACTTC.

The sample holds one count of this clone. The V and J genes are TRBV15 and TRBJ2-1; the match to TRBD2 covers 10 bases. The CDR3 runs to 15 residues. Germline V gene sequence: CDR1 LNHNV, CDR2 YYDKDF (reference sequence). V lost 5 bases to trimming and J lost 1 base; unmatched junction nucleotides: 2. The CDR3 here is CATSQGLASYNEQFF. CDR3 nucleotides: TGTGCCACCAGCCAGGGACTAGCGTCCTACAATGAGCAGTTCTTC.

The rearrangement joins TRBV5-6 to TRBJ2-7, with a possible D match to TRBD1 (6 bases). The CDR3 spans 16 residues. V was clipped by 3 bases and J by 4 bases, with 20 bases between them. Germline V lookup: CDR1 SGHDT, CDR2 YYEEEE. The CDR3 sequence is CASSWGTGQGLYEQYF. As DNA, the CDR3 is TGTGCCAGCAGCTGGGGTACGGGACAAGGGCTATACGAGCAGTACTTC.

The V call is TRBV6-1, the J call TRBJ1-5, with a possible D match to TRBD1 (6 bases). The CDR3 covers 15 residues. CDR1 and CDR2 from the germline V gene are MNHNS and SASEGT. V dropped 7 bases and J dropped 0 bases, with 13 bases sitting between them. CDR3 region: CASNRGADSNQPQHF. CDR3 nucleotides: TGTGCCAGCAATCGGGGGGCAGATAGCAATCAGCCCCAGCATTTT.

The chain employs TRBV10-3 and TRBJ2-5; 9 bases are a match to TRBD2. CDR3 length equals 16 residues. V was pared by 1 base and J by 0 bases, with 3 bases of the junction left unmatched. The germline gives CDR1 ENHRY, CDR2 SYGVKD. CDR3 coding DNA: TGTGCCATCAGTGAGTTTAGCGGGAGCAACCAAGAGACCCAGTACTTC. Translating gives CAISEFSGSNQETQYF.

The rearrangement links TRBV11-1 to TRBJ2-5, with D perhaps matching TRBD1 or TRBD2 (5 bases each). The CDR3 totals 14 residues. Germline V gene lookup returns CDR1 SGHAT and CDR2 FQDESV (reference sequence). V was trimmed by 4 bases and J by 1 base, leaving 10 bases between them. For the CDR3, the DNA is TGTGCCAGCAGCTGGGACCTGGGCCAAGAGACCCAGTACTTC. Protein: CASSWDLGQETQYF.

The rearrangement uses TRBV19 and TRBJ1-1, with D possibly matching TRBD1 (5 bases). The germline gives CDR1 LNHDA, CDR2 SQIVND (reference sequence). The length of the CDR3 is 13 residues. V was clipped by 2 bases and J by 4 bases, with 8 bases between them. Here the CDR3 DNA reads TGTGCCAGTAGTATAAGTCAGGGCACTGAAGCTTTCTTT. This codes for CASSISQGTEAFF.

J is TRBJ2-4 and V is TRBV11-1, with 11 bases lining up with TRBD2. Germline lookup yields CDR1 SGHAT and CDR2 FQDESV (reference sequence). The CDR3 contains 14 residues. V trimming: 1 base; J trimming: 8 bases; junction bases outside the gene matches: 1. The CDR3 DNA sequence: TGTGCCAGCAGCTTAGGTAGCGGGAGGGACATTCAGTACTTC. Protein: CASSLGSGRDIQYF. Using reference TRBV11-1 and TRBJ2-4 for the parts outside the CDR3, the full variable domain is EAEVAQSPRYKITEKSQAVAFWCDPISGHATLYWYRQILGQGPELLVQFQDESVVDDSQLPKDRFSAERLKGVDSTLKIQPAELGDSAMYLCASSLGSGRDIQYFGAGTRLSVL.

The rearrangement uses TRBV7-6 and TRBJ2-3, with D hard to call. CDR3 length: 15 amino acids. The germline gives CDR1 SGHVS, CDR2 FNYEAQ. The V end lost 5 bases, the J end lost 2 bases, and 14 bases lay between the germline ends. The CDR3 sequence: CASSPTSGHTDTQYF. DNA of the CDR3: TGTGCCAGCAGCCCTACATCGGGCCACACAGATACGCAGTATTTT.

In its sample, this clone was seen once. For the CDR3, the DNA is TGTGCCAGCAGATCGACGACTAGCGGGGGCGAGCAGTACTTC. Translating it yields CASRSTTSGGEQYF. The genes are TRBV2 and TRBJ2-7, with 12 bases matching TRBD2. CDR1 and CDR2 (germline): SNHLY, FYNNEI. The CDR3 is 14 residues long. V lost 6 bases and J lost 6; bases outside the gene matches: 6.

The V call is TRBV7-8, the J call TRBJ2-7, with unresolved D. CDR1 and CDR2 from the germline V gene are SGHVS and FQNEAQ. Trimming removed 7 bases at V and 4 bases at J, with 11 bases between. The CDR3 covers 12 residues. The CDR3 DNA is TGTGCCAGCACCCCTGATTCTTACGAGCAGTACTTC. It encodes CASTPDSYEQYF.

The chain recombines TRBV7-6 with TRBJ2-3, with 9 bases aligning to TRBD2. With V trimmed by 8 bases and J by 1 base, 10 bases remained unmatched. The CDR3 consists of 16 residues. Per germline, CDR1 SGHVS and CDR2 FNYEAQ. CDR3 DNA: TGTGCCAGCTCGATGTTGGTAGCGGGGGGCACAGATACGCAGTATTTT. Translating gives CASSMLVAGGTDTQYF.

The chain uses TRBV18 and TRBJ2-1; TRBD1 matches 10 bases. Trimming took 3 bases from V and 4 from J; bases not matched to a gene: 6. Germline CDR1 KGHSH, CDR2 LQKENI. This CDR3 is 16 amino acids long. The CDR3 sequence: CASSPSRDRGYNEQFF. DNA of the CDR3: TGTGCCAGCTCACCTTCCCGGGACAGGGGATACAATGAGCAGTTCTTC.

This chain links TRBV7-8 with TRBJ1-1; D gene ambiguous. This CDR3 comprises 14 residues. CDR1 is SGHVS and CDR2 is FQNEAQ in the germline V gene. V shed 2 bases and J shed 1 base, with 8 bases lying between them. This CDR3 is CASSLYPENTEAFF. CDR3 DNA: TGTGCCAGCAGCTTATATCCAGAGAACACTGAAGCTTTCTTT.

This clone is a singleton in its sample. This chain joins TRBV5-6 and TRBJ2-3; 7 nucleotides align to TRBD1. V lost 4 bases, J lost 0 bases, and 14 bases stayed unmatched. Germline V gives CDR1 SGHDT, CDR2 YYEEEE. This CDR3 has 18 amino acids. The CDR3 sequence: CASSAWDRIITSTDTQYF. CDR3 DNA sequence: TGTGCCAGCAGCGCATGGGACAGAATTATAACTAGCACAGATACGCAGTATTTT.

The chain joins TRBV9 to TRBJ1-1; 8 nucleotides match TRBD1. Germline values: CDR1 SGDLS, CDR2 YYNGEE. The CDR3 totals 14 residues. V trimming: 2 bases; J trimming: 4 bases; junction bases outside the gene matches: 4. CDR3 coding DNA: TGTGCCAGCAGCGTGGACAGGGCAGGCACTGAAGCTTTCTTT. This sequence encodes CASSVDRAGTEAFF.

The chain carries TRBV2 and TRBJ2-7; possible D gene TRBD1, 6 bases. This CDR3 region has 15 residues. Trimming left V 5 bases short and J 2 bases short, with 16 bases between. CDR1 SNHLY and CDR2 FYNNEI come from the germline V gene. The CDR3 DNA is TGTGCCAGCAGTCCTTCCCAGGGGTTTGCCTACGAGCAGTACTTC. Its translation is CASSPSQGFAYEQYF.

DNA for the CDR3: TGTGCCAGCAGCTTGACAGGGGTGGAGGCTTTCTTT. This gives the protein CASSLTGVEAFF. The chain has TRBV5-6 and TRBJ1-1; TRBD1 matches at 7 bases. The CDR3 is 12 residues long. V gave up 1 base and J gave up 11 bases; unmatched junction bases: 5. Germline values: CDR1 SGHDT, CDR2 YYEEEE. Filled out from reference TRBV5-6 and TRBJ1-1, the complete variable domain reads DAGVTQSPTHLIKTRGQQVTLRCSPKSGHDTVSWYQQALGQGPQFIFQYYEEEERQRGNFPDRFSGHQFPNYSSELNVNALLLGDSALYLCASSLTGVEAFFGQGTRLTVV.

The gene calls are TRBV7-3 and TRBJ2-2; D possibly corresponds to TRBD2 (6 bases). Trimming took 4 bases from V and 3 from J, leaving 12 bases between them. Looked up from germline, CDR1 is SGHTA and CDR2 is FQGTGA. This CDR3 has 15 residues. CDR3: CASSSAGLYTGELFF. The CDR3 nucleotides are TGTGCCAGCAGCTCGGCGGGACTTTACACCGGGGAGCTGTTTTTT.